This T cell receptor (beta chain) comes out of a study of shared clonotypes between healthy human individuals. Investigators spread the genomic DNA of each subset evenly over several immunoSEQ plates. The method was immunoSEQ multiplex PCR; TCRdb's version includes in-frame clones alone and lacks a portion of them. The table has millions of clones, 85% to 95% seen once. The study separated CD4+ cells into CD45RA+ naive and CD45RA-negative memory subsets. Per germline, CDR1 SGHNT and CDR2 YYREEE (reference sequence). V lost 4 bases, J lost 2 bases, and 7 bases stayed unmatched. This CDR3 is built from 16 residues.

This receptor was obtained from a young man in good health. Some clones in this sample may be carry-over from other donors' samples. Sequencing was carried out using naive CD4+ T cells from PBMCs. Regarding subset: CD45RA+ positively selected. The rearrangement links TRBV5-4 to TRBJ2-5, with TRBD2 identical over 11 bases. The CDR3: CASSRGLAVPQETQYF. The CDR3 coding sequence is TGTGCCAGCAGCAGGGGACTAGCGGTCCCTCAAGAGACCCAGTACTTC. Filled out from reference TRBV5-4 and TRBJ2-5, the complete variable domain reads ETGVTQSPTHLIKTRGQQVTLRCSSQSGHNTVSWYQQALGQGPQFIFQYYREEENGRGNFPPRFSGLQFPNYSSELNVNALELDDSALYLCASSRGLAVPQETQYFGPGTRLLVL.